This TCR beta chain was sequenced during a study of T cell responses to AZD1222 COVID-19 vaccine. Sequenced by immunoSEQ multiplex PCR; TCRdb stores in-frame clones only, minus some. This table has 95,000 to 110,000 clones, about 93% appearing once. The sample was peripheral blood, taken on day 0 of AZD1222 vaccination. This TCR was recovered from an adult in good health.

The CDR3, as DNA: TGTGCCAGCAGCAGATGGAACAATGAGCAGTTCTTC. Translating gives CASSRWNNEQFF. The rearrangement links TRBV5-4 to TRBJ2-1, with D uncertain. CDR1 is SGHNT and CDR2 is YYREEE in the germline V gene (reference sequence). V was shortened by 4 bases and J by 5 bases, with 7 bases between the two germline ends. The CDR3 is made up of 12 amino acids.